These 31 T cell receptor beta chains were sequenced from one sample in a study of T cell responses to AZD1222 COVID-19 vaccine. TCRdb keeps only in-frame clones here, not all; method: immunoSEQ multiplex PCR. This sample has 70,000 to 75,000 clones, with over 70% found just once. The specimen comprised peripheral blood, sampled 28 days after the second AZD1222 dose. These receptor sequences come from an adult who received the AZD1222 COVID-19 vaccine.

This chain connects TRBV5-8 to TRBJ2-1; 12 bases are shared with TRBD2. The CDR3 runs to 15 residues. The germline V gene has CDR1 SGHTS and CDR2 YDEGEE. V lost 4 bases, J lost 4 bases, and 3 bases stayed unmatched. In nucleotides, the CDR3 is TGTGCCAGCAGCGATGGACTAGCGGGGTACAATGAGCAGTTCTTC. Its translation is CASSDGLAGYNEQFF. Complete variable domain (other parts from reference TRBV5-8 and TRBJ2-1): EAGVTQSPTHLIKTRGQQATLRCSPISGHTSVYWYQQALGLGLQFLLWYDEGEERNRGNFPPRFSGRQFPNYSSELNVNALELEDSALYLCASSDGLAGYNEQFFGPGTRLTVL.

This chain links TRBV19 with TRBJ2-1; D gene ambiguous. Germline assignment: CDR1 LNHDA and CDR2 SQIVND (reference sequence). There are 15 residues in the CDR3. V shed 9 bases and J shed 3 bases, with 18 bases lying between them. The CDR3 bases are TGTGCCAGGCTTATAGGCGGTACGGGCTACAATGAGCAGTTCTTC. Translated, it gives CARLIGGTGYNEQFF.

The V gene is TRBV15, the J gene TRBJ2-1; TRBD2 matches 14 bases. CDR1 LNHNV and CDR2 YYDKDF come from the germline V gene (reference sequence). Trimming at V came to 3 bases and at J to 1 base, leaving 8 bases not matched to a gene. The CDR3 length is 19 residues. In nucleotides, the CDR3 is TGTGCCACCAGCAGGCCGACTAGCGGGAGGGCCGGATCCTACAATGAGCAGTTCTTC. Its protein is CATSRPTSGRAGSYNEQFF.

This chain joins TRBV5-6 and TRBJ1-2; possibly TRBD1 for D (5 bases). Germline V gene sequence: CDR1 SGHDT, CDR2 YYEEEE. The CDR3 has 13 amino acids. The V and J ends lost 5 bases and 3 bases respectively, with 11 bases between them. CDR3 in amino acids: CASRADSYYGYTF. As DNA, the CDR3 is TGTGCCAGCAGGGCTGACAGCTACTATGGCTACACCTTC.

The chain is built from TRBV7-6 and TRBJ2-7; 9 positions match TRBD2. The V segment lost 2 bases and the J segment 0 bases; nucleotides outside the gene matches: 2. This CDR3 comprises 15 residues. Germline V lookup: CDR1 SGHVS, CDR2 FNYEAQ. CDR3 sequence (DNA): TGTGCCAGCAGCTTACTAGCGGGGAACTCCTACGAGCAGTACTTC. Its translation: CASSLLAGNSYEQYF.

The chain carries TRBV9 and TRBJ2-7; the D gene could be TRBD1 or TRBD2 (6 bases each). The CDR3 has 14 residues. CDR1 and CDR2 from the germline V gene are SGDLS and YYNGEE. V lost 0 bases to trimming and J lost 3 bases, with 10 bases between them. CDR3 loop: CASSVGGDNYEQYF. In nucleotides, the CDR3 is TGTGCCAGCAGCGTAGGGGGGGACAACTACGAGCAGTACTTC.

This clone came up once. The chain uses TRBV3-1 (or the pseudogene TRBV3-2) and TRBJ2-2, with a tentative D call TRBD1 (7 bases). This CDR3 region has 16 residues. Germline values: CDR1 LGHDT, CDR2 YNNKEL (reference sequence). V lost 1 base to trimming and J lost 1 base, with 10 bases between them. CDR3 region: CASSQAGGMNTGELFF. The DNA of the CDR3 is TGTGCCAGCAGCCAAGCAGGGGGGATGAACACCGGGGAGCTGTTTTTT.

In its sample, this clone was seen a few times. The rearrangement uses TRBV7-3 and TRBJ2-3; D unresolved. Deletions cut 1 base from V and 2 bases from J, with 7 bases between. CDR3 length: 14 amino acids. CDR1 and CDR2 from the germline V gene are SGHTA and FQGTGA. The CDR3 sequence: CASSLIGDTDTQYF. The CDR3 coding sequence is TGTGCCAGCAGCTTAATTGGGGACACAGATACGCAGTATTTT.

This chain connects TRBV27 to TRBJ2-7, with 11 nucleotides matching TRBD2. The V gene end was trimmed by 6 bases and the J gene end by 0 bases; junction bases not matched to a gene: 7. The CDR3 contains 16 residues. Germline-derived CDR1 and CDR2 are MNHEY and SMNVEV (reference sequence). The CDR3 region is CASSRRGLADSYEQYF. DNA of the CDR3: TGTGCCAGCAGCCGGAGGGGACTAGCGGACTCCTACGAGCAGTACTTC.

The chain recombines TRBV4-3 with TRBJ2-1; D call uncertain. Trimming took off 1 base at V and 10 bases at J, with 20 bases between the two ends. Germline V gives CDR1 LGHNA, CDR2 YSLEER. The CDR3 runs 16 residues. The DNA of the CDR3 is TGCGCCAGCAGCCAAGGTCGGGCTAGTTCGCGATACGAGCAGTTCTTC. Amino acid sequence: CASSQGRASSRYEQFF.

The chain combines TRBV7-9 with TRBJ2-7; 8 bases match TRBD2. V lost 5 bases to trimming and J lost 0 bases; unmatched junction nucleotides: 15. CDR1 is SEHNR and CDR2 is FQNEAQ in the germline V gene (reference sequence). The CDR3 sequence is 18 residues long. The CDR3: CASSPADLGSGSSYEQYF. CDR3 in DNA: TGTGCCAGCAGCCCCGCTGACCTTGGGAGCGGGAGCTCCTACGAGCAGTACTTC.

The CDR3 loop is CASSYSRFWLNTEAFF. The CDR3 DNA is TGTGCCAGCAGTTACTCGAGGTTCTGGCTGAACACTGAAGCTTTCTTT. The chain has TRBV6-5 and TRBJ1-1; D ambiguous. The CDR3 sequence is 16 residues long. The V and J ends lost 0 bases and 0 bases respectively, with 11 bases between them. Germline V lookup: CDR1 MNHEY, CDR2 SVGAGI.

This chain connects TRBV5-6 to TRBJ2-7; 11 bases align to TRBD1. The CDR3 is made up of 17 amino acids. Losses at the gene ends were 3 bases for V and 2 bases for J; bases not matched to a gene: 10. Germline V gene data show CDR1 as SGHDT and CDR2 as YYEEEE. The CDR3 DNA follows: TGTGCCAGCAGCTCCGGGACAGGGGGATGGATCCCCTACGAGCAGTACTTC. Translated, it gives CASSSGTGGWIPYEQYF.

The chain has TRBV6-4 and TRBJ2-7, with D possibly matching TRBD1 (5 bases). This CDR3 region has 13 residues. Germline lookup yields CDR1 MRHNA and CDR2 SNTAGT. V was cut by 0 bases and J by 5 bases, with 8 bases left in between. CDR3 in amino acids: CASSDSPGNEQYF. As DNA, the CDR3 is TGTGCCAGCAGTGACTCCCCAGGGAACGAGCAGTACTTC.

The rearrangement links TRBV5-1 to TRBJ2-2; D remains ambiguous. V lost 0 bases to trimming and J lost 5 bases, with 5 bases between them. The germline V gene encodes CDR1 SGHRS and CDR2 YFSETQ. The CDR3 has 13 residues. CDR3: CASSLVPTGELFF. The DNA for the CDR3 is TGCGCCAGCAGCTTGGTTCCAACCGGGGAGCTGTTTTTT.

This chain connects TRBV29-1 to TRBJ2-7; D remains ambiguous. Germline lookup yields CDR1 SQVTM and CDR2 ANQGSEA. The CDR3 consists of 12 residues. Trimming removed 6 bases at V and 3 bases at J, with 12 bases between. The CDR3 loop is CSVESQLYEQYF. The CDR3 bases are TGCAGCGTAGAGTCCCAGCTCTACGAGCAGTACTTC.

The chain is built from TRBV19 and TRBJ1-1, with D perhaps TRBD1 (6 bases). From germline, CDR1 is LNHDA and CDR2 SQIVND (reference sequence). V was cut by 3 bases and J by 3 bases, with 14 bases left in between. The length of the CDR3 is 15 residues. This chain's CDR3 is CASSIQGTGDTEAFF. The DNA of the CDR3 is TGTGCCAGTAGTATTCAGGGGACGGGGGACACTGAAGCTTTCTTT.

This sequence joins TRBV19 and TRBJ2-7; the D gene is possibly TRBD1 (5 bases). Germline CDR1 LNHDA, CDR2 SQIVND (reference sequence). This CDR3 has 15 residues. Trimming removed 3 bases at V and 0 bases at J, with 12 bases between. In DNA, the CDR3 is TGTGCCAGTAGTATCATTGCTCAGGGCTCCTACGAGCAGTACTTC. Its translation: CASSIIAQGSYEQYF.

This chain uses TRBV7-6 with TRBJ2-7, with a weak D call TRBD1 (5 bases). CDR3 size: 14 residues. Germline lookup yields CDR1 SGHVS and CDR2 FNYEAQ. The germline V and J ends were trimmed by 0 bases and 5 bases, with 11 bases remaining between them. The DNA for the CDR3 is TGTGCCAGCAGCTTAGCAGGGGAAGGGGACGAGCAGTACTTC. This encodes CASSLAGEGDEQYF.

The rearrangement joins TRBV28 to TRBJ2-1; 8 bases are a match to TRBD1. The ends lost 5 bases at V and 6 bases at J; junction bases unmatched: 12. Germline CDR1 and CDR2: MDHEN and SYDVKM. This CDR3 is built from 16 residues. This CDR3 is CASSTPGQGLGNEQFF. The CDR3 nucleotides read TGTGCCAGCAGTACCCCCGGACAGGGATTAGGCAATGAGCAGTTCTTC.

V is TRBV18 and J is TRBJ2-5; no reliable D call. CDR1 KGHSH and CDR2 LQKENI come from the germline V gene. CDR3 size: 12 residues. V lost 6 bases to trimming and J lost 0 bases, with 5 bases between them. The CDR3 DNA follows: TGTGCCAGCTCCATAGACCAAGAGACCCAGTACTTC. Translation gives CASSIDQETQYF.

The V and J genes are TRBV5-4 and TRBJ2-3; 8 bases map to TRBD2. The ends lost 4 bases at V and 2 bases at J; junction bases unmatched: 9. CDR1 and CDR2 from the germline V gene are SGHNT and YYREEE (reference sequence). The CDR3 totals 16 residues. The CDR3 region has the DNA TGTGCCAGCAGCCCCGGGGGGGCGACCTACACAGATACGCAGTATTTT. Its protein is CASSPGGATYTDTQYF.

The chain recombines TRBV5-4 with TRBJ2-7; 8 nucleotides line up with TRBD1. Trimming cost V 3 bases and J 7 bases; bases outside gene matches: 9. CDR3 size: 14 residues. Germline V gives CDR1 SGHNT, CDR2 YYREEE (reference sequence). The CDR3 here is CASSSSDRVGEQYF. CDR3 DNA sequence: TGTGCCAGCAGCTCCTCGGACAGGGTCGGAGAGCAGTACTTC. Supplemented by reference TRBV5-4 and TRBJ2-7, the full variable domain reads ETGVTQSPTHLIKTRGQQVTLRCSSQSGHNTVSWYQQALGQGPQFIFQYYREEENGRGNFPPRFSGLQFPNYSSELNVNALELDDSALYLCASSSSDRVGEQYFGPGTRLTVT.

The CDR3: CASSPGNSGNEQFF. The CDR3 bases are TGTGCCAGCTCACCAGGGAACTCGGGCAATGAGCAGTTCTTC. V usage is TRBV18 and J usage is TRBJ2-1, with D unresolved. Trimming took 2 bases from V and 6 from J, leaving 11 bases between them. CDR1 KGHSH and CDR2 LQKENI come from the germline V gene. The CDR3 is 14 amino acids.

The CDR3 sequence: CAISESGPPGETQYF. As DNA, the CDR3 is TGTGCCATCAGTGAGTCCGGACCCCCGGGGGAGACCCAGTACTTC. This chain uses TRBV10-3 with TRBJ2-5; D might be TRBD2 (5 bases). From germline, CDR1 is ENHRY and CDR2 SYGVKD. The CDR3 extends over 15 amino acids. Trimming took off 0 bases at V and 5 bases at J, with 13 bases between the two ends.

The V and J genes are TRBV9 and TRBJ2-5; 7 nucleotides agree with TRBD1. Losses at the gene ends were 3 bases for V and 4 bases for J; bases not matched to a gene: 6. Germline V gives CDR1 SGDLS, CDR2 YYNGEE. The CDR3 contains 14 residues. DNA of the CDR3: TGTGCCAGCAGCGCTACGGACAGGAGAGAGACCCAGTACTTC. Translating gives CASSATDRRETQYF.

V is TRBV5-4 and J is TRBJ2-7, with unresolved D. The CDR3 contains 13 residues. CDR1 SGHNT and CDR2 YYREEE come from the germline V gene (reference sequence). V lost 4 bases, J lost 2 bases, and 10 bases lay in between. CDR3 coding DNA: TGTGCCAGCAGCCTTACCTCAGCCTACGAGCAGTACTTC. This codes for CASSLTSAYEQYF.

CDR3 protein: CASSLTWSAPGAFF. The CDR3 region has the DNA TGTGCCAGCAGCTTGACGTGGTCTGCACCCGGAGCTTTCTTT. The chain has TRBV5-8 and TRBJ1-1, with no clear D. V lost 1 base to trimming and J lost 10 bases, with 17 bases between them. Germline lookup yields CDR1 SGHTS and CDR2 YDEGEE. This CDR3 spans 14 amino acids.

The chain employs TRBV19 and TRBJ2-1; 8 nucleotides align to TRBD2. The ends lost 4 bases at V and 7 bases at J; junction bases unmatched: 18. CDR1 and CDR2 from the germline V gene are LNHDA and SQIVND (reference sequence). The CDR3 totals 18 residues. This chain's CDR3 is CASSTPVEVAGKRNEQFF. The CDR3 DNA sequence: TGTGCCAGTAGTACCCCTGTAGAGGTAGCGGGAAAACGGAATGAGCAGTTCTTC. Full variable domain (missing parts from reference TRBV19 and TRBJ2-1): DGGITQSPKYLFRKEGQNVTLSCEQNLNHDAMYWYRQDPGQGLRLIYYSQIVNDFQKGDIAEGYSVSREKKESFPLTVTSAQKNPTAFYLCASSTPVEVAGKRNEQFFGPGTRLTVL.

The genes are TRBV27 and TRBJ2-5; D is perhaps TRBD1 (7 bases). Per germline, CDR1 MNHEY and CDR2 SMNVEV (reference sequence). Trimming stripped 5 bases from V and 4 bases from J, with 11 bases between. The CDR3 totals 13 residues. CDR3 in amino acids: CASSAQGGETQYF. DNA for the CDR3: TGTGCCAGCAGTGCGCAGGGGGGAGAGACCCAGTACTTC.

This clone was counted a single time. The chain combines TRBV24-1 with TRBJ2-7; D remains ambiguous. This CDR3 spans 15 amino acids. The germline V gene encodes CDR1 KGHDR and CDR2 SFDVKD. Between the trimmed V and J ends, which lost 8 bases and 3 bases, there was a span of 19 bases. The CDR3 reads CATTIVKEMDYEQYF. CDR3 nucleotides: TGTGCCACCACTATCGTCAAGGAGATGGACTACGAGCAGTACTTC.